This T cell receptor beta chain was recorded in a study of identical twins. The study's findings and limits: For out-of-frame alpha sequences shared by twins, low generation probability was in excess.

About this clonotype itself: Its antigen is not known. One end of the junction fails to match germline, which may point to a read error.

The CDR3 spans 12 residues. One entry per CDR3 protein, called by TCRdb with MiXCR from the 5' RACE reads. In the table there are about 520,000 distinct CDR3 sequences, 22% of which are singletons. The sample was also linked to a second study, of T cells expressing NK-cell markers. That investigation notes: Eight donors were sequenced, of whom seven were HCMV-seropositive, while the remaining one was HCMV-seronegative. Where a handful of donors were concerned, these clonotypes also led the CD3+CD56-NKG2C+ fraction.

The sequenced sample consisted of CD4+ T cells sorted from blood. The V gene is TRBV12-3 or TRBV12-4, the J gene TRBJ1-2; 11 nucleotides align to TRBD1. The sequence was obtained from a young woman in good health. CDR3 sequence: CDSGDRGIGYTF. CDR3 nucleotide sequence: TGTGACAGCGGGGACAGGGGGATTGGCTACACCTTC.